The next 2 T cell receptor beta chains were all read from a single sample in a study of blood T cell repertoires in COVID-19. Profiling relied on immunoSEQ multiplex PCR, and the TCRdb table lists in-frame clones only, not all of them. The table includes roughly 190,000 clones, around 88% detected once. Sequenced material: peripheral blood. These receptors were collected from a man aged 45-65 years with active or convalescent COVID-19.

This sequence joins TRBV5-4 and TRBJ1-2, with 8 bases lining up with TRBD1. This CDR3 contains 13 residues. After removal of 2 bases from V and 8 bases from J, the junction contained 5 bases not matched to a gene. Germline loops: CDR1 SGHNT, CDR2 YYREEE (reference sequence). As DNA, the CDR3 is TGTGCCAGCAGCTTCGACAGGGGTCGGGGCTACACCTTC. It codes for CASSFDRGRGYTF. Together with reference TRBV5-4 and TRBJ1-2, the CDR3 gives the full variable domain: ETGVTQSPTHLIKTRGQQVTLRCSSQSGHNTVSWYQQALGQGPQFIFQYYREEENGRGNFPPRFSGLQFPNYSSELNVNALELDDSALYLCASSFDRGRGYTFGSGTRLTVV.

The chain recombines TRBV14 with TRBJ2-3; TRBD2 aligns across 12 bases. V was pared by 1 base and J by 2 bases, with 1 base of the junction left unmatched. This CDR3 comprises 16 residues. Germline V gene sequence: CDR1 SGHDN, CDR2 FVKESK. CDR3 coding DNA: TGTGCCAGCAGCCAAGGACTAGCGGGGGCCACAGATACGCAGTATTTT. Amino acids: CASSQGLAGATDTQYF.